What follows are 23 T cell receptor beta chains derived from one specimen sequenced in a study of regulatory T cells in long-lasting Graves disease. Specified time point: persistent/refractory GD, antithyroid drugs over 5 years with positive TRAb. TCR sequences were obtained from RNA taken from PBMCs. In building TCR beta libraries, iRepertoire HTBI primers were used together with Arm-PCR of CDR3 regions. MiXCR, applied by TCRdb to the multiplex PCR reads, yields one record per CDR3 protein. The sample has about 340,000 distinct CDR3 sequences; about 20% are singletons. This specimen was peripheral blood mononuclear cells (PBMCs), taken when the disease was refractory, from a patient treated with antithyroid drugs. These receptors all stem from a female donor with Graves disease.

This clonotype was found many times. The chain employs TRBV20-1 and TRBJ2-6, with D possibly called TRBD1 or TRBD2 (5 bases each). Germline V gene lookup returns CDR1 DFQATT and CDR2 SNEGSKA (reference sequence). CDR3 size: 14 residues. The V end lost 6 bases, the J end lost 3 bases, and 12 bases lay between the germline ends. CDR3 bases: TGCAGTGCCCTGCGAGGGGATGGGGCCAACGTCCTGACTTTC. This encodes CSALRGDGANVLTF.

This clonotype is large (0.1 to 1%) in the sample. This sequence joins TRBV20-1 and TRBJ2-7, with a weak D call TRBD2 (6 bases). The CDR3 contains 16 residues. Germline CDR1 is DFQATT and CDR2 is SNEGSKA (reference sequence). Trimming removed 5 bases at V and 0 bases at J, with 20 bases between. CDR3 sequence (DNA): TGCAGTGCTTCCAAGGACTACTGGGGCCCCTCCTACGAGCAGTACTTC. It translates to CSASKDYWGPSYEQYF.

This clonotype was counted many times. The chain links TRBV3-1 to TRBJ1-2; D remains ambiguous. The germline CDR1 and CDR2 sequences are LGHDT and YNNKEL (reference sequence). The CDR3 consists of 14 residues. V was clipped by 5 bases and J by 2 bases, with 12 bases between them. CDR3 protein: CASSMRGGNYGYTF. In DNA form, the CDR3 reads TGTGCCAGCAGCATGAGAGGTGGGAACTATGGCTACACCTTC.

This clonotype was observed a handful of times. CDR3 sequence reads: CASSYRAAYSNQPQHF. In nucleotides, the CDR3 is TGTGCCAGCAGTTACAGGGCAGCTTATAGCAATCAGCCCCAGCATTTT. This sequence joins TRBV6-5 and TRBJ1-5; no definite D call. Trimming removed 2 bases from V and 0 bases from J, with 11 bases in between. Germline V CDR1 and CDR2: MNHEY, SVGAGI. The CDR3 is 16 amino acids.

At least ten counts were recorded for this clonotype. The gene calls are TRBV12-3 or TRBV12-4 and TRBJ1-6, with a weak D call TRBD1 (5 bases). Trimming left V 6 bases short and J 11 bases short, with 11 bases between. CDR3 length: 12 amino acids. The CDR3 DNA follows: TGTGCCAGCAGGAAACAGGTCCCACCCCTCCACTTT. The encoded protein is CASRKQVPPLHF.

This clonotype was seen only a few times. The chain employs TRBV20-1 and TRBJ2-7; D assignment may be TRBD1 or TRBD2 (7 bases each). The CDR3 has 15 residues. The V end was cut by 1 base, the J end by 5 bases, with 18 bases between. In germline, CDR1 is DFQATT, CDR2 SNEGSKA (reference sequence). The CDR3 region has the DNA TGCAGTGCTAGAGCCCCAGGGGGAGGGAAGAACGAGCAGTACTTC. It specifies CSARAPGGGKNEQYF.

The genes are TRBV11-1 and TRBJ2-7; 10 bases line up with TRBD1. This CDR3 contains 15 residues. Looked up from germline, CDR1 is SGHAT and CDR2 is FQDESV (reference sequence). With V trimmed by 5 bases and J by 2 bases, 6 bases remained unmatched. Here the CDR3 reads CASSALTGGTYEQYF. Written as DNA, the CDR3 is TGTGCCAGCAGCGCCCTGACAGGGGGCACCTACGAGCAGTACTTC. The full variable domain, with the rest looked up from reference TRBV11-1 and TRBJ2-7, is EAEVAQSPRYKITEKSQAVAFWCDPISGHATLYWYRQILGQGPELLVQFQDESVVDDSQLPKDRFSAERLKGVDSTLKIQPAELGDSAMYLCASSALTGGTYEQYFGPGTRLTVT.

The chain uses TRBV12-3 or TRBV12-4 and TRBJ1-1; TRBD1 is a possible D gene (5 bases). Trimming cost V 3 bases and J 5 bases, with 16 bases left between them. CDR3 size: 15 residues. CDR3 DNA sequence: TGTGCCAGCAGTTTGATCTGGGTTAGGGGAACTGAAGCTTTCTTT. This sequence encodes CASSLIWVRGTEAFF.

This clonotype has just a few counts. The chain's CDR3 is CSVGDRGTGNTIYF. As DNA, the CDR3 is TGCAGCGTGGGCGACAGGGGGACTGGAAACACCATATATTTT. V usage is TRBV29-1 and J usage is TRBJ1-3; 9 bases fit TRBD1. V lost 6 bases to trimming and J lost 2 bases; unmatched junction nucleotides: 5. The CDR3 extends over 14 amino acids. CDR1 and CDR2 from the germline V gene are SQVTM and ANQGSEA.

There are many counts of this clonotype. This chain connects TRBV2 to TRBJ2-5, with 12 bases that match TRBD2. The CDR3 spans 17 residues. V was pared by 3 bases and J by 1 base, with 6 bases of the junction left unmatched. Germline CDR1 SNHLY, CDR2 FYNNEI. CDR3 residues: CASSDYILAGGQETQYF. CDR3 DNA: TGTGCCAGCAGTGACTACATACTAGCGGGAGGCCAAGAGACCCAGTACTTC.

There are a few counts of this clonotype. This chain joins TRBV7-9 and TRBJ1-1; TRBD1 agrees at 9 bases. J gave up 11 bases and V 4 bases, and 14 bases lay outside the gene matches. Per the germline V gene, CDR1 is SEHNR and CDR2 is FQNEAQ (reference sequence). This CDR3 has 15 amino acids. The CDR3 DNA follows: TGTGCCAGCAGCTCGGGGGGACAGGGTCAAACTGGGGCTTTCTTT. Translated, it gives CASSSGGQGQTGAFF.

This clonotype was seen ten or more times. This chain connects TRBV5-5 to TRBJ2-7; no firm D call. CDR3 length equals 12 residues. CDR1 SGHKS and CDR2 YYEKEE come from the germline V gene (reference sequence). V was clipped by 3 bases and J by 4 bases, with 8 bases between them. CDR3 sequence: CASSSGLYEQYF. The DNA for the CDR3 is TGTGCCAGCAGCTCCGGTCTATACGAGCAGTACTTC.

The V and J genes are TRBV2 and TRBJ2-5, with D unresolved. Germline V gene sequence: CDR1 SNHLY, CDR2 FYNNEI. Deletions cut 8 bases from V and 0 bases from J, with 4 bases between. This CDR3 is 11 amino acids long. The CDR3 DNA sequence: TGTGCCAGCTTCTACCAAGAGACCCAGTACTTC. The encoded protein is CASFYQETQYF.

In its sample, this clonotype was seen a few times. V is TRBV29-1 and J is TRBJ2-7, with D unresolved. Trimming cost V 7 bases and J 3 bases, with 10 bases left between them. The CDR3 is 11 amino acids. The germline CDR1 and CDR2 sequences are SQVTM and ANQGSEA. The CDR3 DNA follows: TGCAGCGCGGTAGACTTCTACGAGCAGTACTTC. Residues: CSAVDFYEQYF.

There are a few counts of this clonotype. The chain recombines TRBV10-3 with TRBJ1-1, with D possibly matching TRBD1 (6 bases). Germline values: CDR1 ENHRY, CDR2 SYGVKD. The CDR3 totals 13 residues. The V end was cut by 5 bases, the J end by 5 bases, with 12 bases between. CDR3 DNA: TGTGCCATCAGTAGGGGGAGGGAAACTGAAGCTTTCTTT. Its protein product is CAISRGRETEAFF.

V gene TRBV10-3 combines with J gene TRBJ1-2, with D tentatively TRBD1 (5 bases). V was shortened by 3 bases and J by 8 bases, with 10 bases between the two germline ends. Germline CDR1 and CDR2: ENHRY and SYGVKD. The CDR3 is 12 residues long. CDR3 sequence: CAISEYGQGYTF. CDR3 nucleotides: TGTGCCATCAGTGAATATGGACAAGGCTACACCTTC.

There are many counts of this clonotype. The J gene is TRBJ2-7, the V gene TRBV6-6, with D perhaps given as TRBD1 or TRBD2 (5 bases each). Germline CDR1 is MNHNY and CDR2 is SVGAGI (reference sequence). V lost 0 bases and J 3 bases, leaving 12 bases between the germline ends. The CDR3 totals 15 residues. In DNA, the CDR3 is TGTGCCAGCAGTTACTCGACGGGGCGCAACTACGAGCAGTACTTC. This encodes CASSYSTGRNYEQYF.

V usage is TRBV7-9 and J usage is TRBJ2-7; tentative D call: TRBD1 (6 bases). Germline assignment: CDR1 SEHNR and CDR2 FQNEAQ (reference sequence). The CDR3 consists of 14 residues. V lost 1 base and J 5 bases, leaving 12 bases between the germline ends. The CDR3 spells CASSLDRASDEQYF. The CDR3 DNA is TGTGCCAGCAGCTTAGACAGGGCTTCCGACGAGCAGTACTTC.

This clonotype was picked up many times. This chain links TRBV7-3 with TRBJ2-5; 12 bases agree with TRBD1. CDR1 is SGHTA and CDR2 is FQGTGA in the germline V gene. The CDR3 is 18 residues long. J lost 6 bases, V lost 5 bases, and 16 bases had no gene match. DNA of the CDR3: TGTGCCAGCAGCCCCCCCGGCGAACCGGGACAGGGGGCAAAGACCCAGTACTTC. As protein: CASSPPGEPGQGAKTQYF.

The genes are TRBV12-3 or TRBV12-4 and TRBJ1-4, with unresolved D. V lost 6 bases to trimming and J lost 7 bases, with 12 bases between them. This CDR3 region has 13 residues. CDR3 bases: TGTGCCAGCAGCCGAAGATCGGTTGAAAAACTGTTTTTT. Protein sequence: CASSRRSVEKLFF.

V is TRBV2 and J is TRBJ1-3; 7 bases line up with TRBD1. CDR1 SNHLY and CDR2 FYNNEI come from the germline V gene. The CDR3 consists of 15 residues. Unmatched junction bases numbered 9, after V lost 6 bases and J lost 4 bases. The CDR3 bases are TGTGCCAGCAGCATTGACAGGGCCCCCGGAAACACCATATATTTT. This gives the protein CASSIDRAPGNTIYF.

This clonotype was counted at least ten times. J is TRBJ1-1 and V is TRBV12-3 or TRBV12-4; 8 positions match TRBD1. This CDR3 is built from 15 residues. With 4 bases clipped from V and 1 base from J, the junction kept 5 bases outside the gene matches. CDR3 residues: CASSSRQGRNTEAFF. The CDR3 DNA reads TGTGCCAGCAGTTCCCGACAGGGGCGGAACACTGAAGCTTTCTTT.

J is TRBJ2-5 and V is TRBV7-3; 7 bases are shared with TRBD2. In germline, CDR1 is SGHTA, CDR2 FQGTGA. This CDR3 comprises 14 residues. Unmatched junction bases numbered 4, after V lost 3 bases and J lost 3 bases. CDR3 residues: CASSLGGWEETQYF. CDR3 DNA sequence: TGTGCCAGCAGCTTGGGAGGGTGGGAAGAGACCCAGTACTTC.